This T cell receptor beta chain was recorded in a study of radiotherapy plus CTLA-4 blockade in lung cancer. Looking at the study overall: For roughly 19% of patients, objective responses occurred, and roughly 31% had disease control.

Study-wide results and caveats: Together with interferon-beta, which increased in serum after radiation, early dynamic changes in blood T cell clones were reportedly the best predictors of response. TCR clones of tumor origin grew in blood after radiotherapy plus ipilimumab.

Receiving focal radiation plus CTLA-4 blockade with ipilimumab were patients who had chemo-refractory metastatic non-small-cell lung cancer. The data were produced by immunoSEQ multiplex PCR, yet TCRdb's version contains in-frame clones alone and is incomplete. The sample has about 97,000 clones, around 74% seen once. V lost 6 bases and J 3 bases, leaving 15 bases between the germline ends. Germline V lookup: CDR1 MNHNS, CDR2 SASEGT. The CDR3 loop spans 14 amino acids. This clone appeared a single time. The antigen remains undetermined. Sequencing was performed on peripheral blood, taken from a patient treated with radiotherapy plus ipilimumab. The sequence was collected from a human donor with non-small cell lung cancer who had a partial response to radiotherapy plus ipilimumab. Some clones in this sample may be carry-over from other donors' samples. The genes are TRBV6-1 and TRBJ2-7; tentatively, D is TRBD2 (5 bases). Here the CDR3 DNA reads TGTGCCAGCAGGACGCCGGGCGGGTACTACGAGCAGTACTTC. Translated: CASRTPGGYYEQYF.